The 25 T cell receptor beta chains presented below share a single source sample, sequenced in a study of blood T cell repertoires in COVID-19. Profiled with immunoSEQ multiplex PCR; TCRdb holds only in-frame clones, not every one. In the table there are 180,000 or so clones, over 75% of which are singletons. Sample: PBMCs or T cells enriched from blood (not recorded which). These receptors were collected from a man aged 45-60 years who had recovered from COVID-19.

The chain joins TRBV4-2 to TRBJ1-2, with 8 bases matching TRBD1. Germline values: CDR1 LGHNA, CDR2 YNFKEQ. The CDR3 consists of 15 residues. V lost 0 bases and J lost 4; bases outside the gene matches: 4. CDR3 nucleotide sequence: TGTGCCAGCAGCCAAGATGGGCAGGGGGCCTATGGCTACACCTTC. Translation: CASSQDGQGAYGYTF.

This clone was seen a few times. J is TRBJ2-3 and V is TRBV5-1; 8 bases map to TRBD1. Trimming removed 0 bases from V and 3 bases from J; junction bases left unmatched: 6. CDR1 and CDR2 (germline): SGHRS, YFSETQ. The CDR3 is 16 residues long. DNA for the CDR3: TGCGCCAGCAGCTTGGCCGGGCAGGGGGCTACAGATACGCAGTATTTT. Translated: CASSLAGQGATDTQYF.

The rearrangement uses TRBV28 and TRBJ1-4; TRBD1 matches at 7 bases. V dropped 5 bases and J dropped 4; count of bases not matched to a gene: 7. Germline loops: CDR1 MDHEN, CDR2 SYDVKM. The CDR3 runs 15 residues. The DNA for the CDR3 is TGTGCCAGCAGTAAAGGACAGGCCGATAATGAAAAACTGTTTTTT. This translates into CASSKGQADNEKLFF.

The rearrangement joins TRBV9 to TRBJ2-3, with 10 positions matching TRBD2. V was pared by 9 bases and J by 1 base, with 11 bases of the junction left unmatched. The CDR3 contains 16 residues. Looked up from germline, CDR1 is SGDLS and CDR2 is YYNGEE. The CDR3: CATSATLAGGTDTQYF. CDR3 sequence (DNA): TGTGCCACCTCAGCGACCCTAGCGGGGGGCACAGATACGCAGTATTTT.

In nucleotides, the CDR3 is TGTGCCAGCAGTGACTACAGGGGGCACGGAAAACTGTTTTTT. Translating it yields CASSDYRGHGKLFF. V usage is TRBV25-1 and J usage is TRBJ1-4; 9 bases fit TRBD1. V gave up 3 bases and J gave up 10 bases; unmatched junction bases: 6. Per germline, CDR1 MGHDK and CDR2 SYGVNS. This CDR3 region has 14 residues.

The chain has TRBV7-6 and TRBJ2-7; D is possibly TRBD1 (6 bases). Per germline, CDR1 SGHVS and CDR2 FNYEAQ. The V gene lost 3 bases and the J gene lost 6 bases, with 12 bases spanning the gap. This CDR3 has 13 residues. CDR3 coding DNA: TGTGCCAGCAGCTTGGTGCGACAGGCCGAGCAGTACTTC. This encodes CASSLVRQAEQYF.

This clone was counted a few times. The CDR3 reads CSVETGDRDGYTF. The CDR3 nucleotides read TGCAGCGTTGAAACAGGCGACCGCGATGGCTACACCTTC. The V call is TRBV29-1, the J call TRBJ1-2; D perhaps matches TRBD1 (5 bases). There are 13 residues in the CDR3. The germline V and J ends were trimmed by 2 bases and 6 bases, with 13 bases remaining between them. Germline values: CDR1 SQVTM, CDR2 ANQGSEA.

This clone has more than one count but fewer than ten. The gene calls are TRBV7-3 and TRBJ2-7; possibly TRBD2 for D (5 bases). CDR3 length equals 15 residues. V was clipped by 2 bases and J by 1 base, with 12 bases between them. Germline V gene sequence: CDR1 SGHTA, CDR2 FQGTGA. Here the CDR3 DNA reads TGTGCCAGCAGCTTAGGTGGCGGGCATTCCTACGAGCAGTACTTC. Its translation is CASSLGGGHSYEQYF.

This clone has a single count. As DNA, the CDR3 is TGTGCCAGCAGCGAAGACCGGGTCTCCGGGGAGCTGTTTTTT. Translated: CASSEDRVSGELFF. J is TRBJ2-2 and V is TRBV11-3; D remains ambiguous. This CDR3 is 14 amino acids long. V was pared by 5 bases and J by 6 bases, with 13 bases between. CDR1 is SGHNT and CDR2 is YENEEA in the germline V gene.

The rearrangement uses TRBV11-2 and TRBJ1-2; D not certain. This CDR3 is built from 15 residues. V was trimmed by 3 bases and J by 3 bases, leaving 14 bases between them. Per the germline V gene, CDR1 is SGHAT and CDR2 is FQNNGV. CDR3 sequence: CASSLTWRKDYGYTF. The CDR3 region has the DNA TGTGCCAGCAGCTTGACCTGGCGGAAAGACTATGGCTACACCTTC.

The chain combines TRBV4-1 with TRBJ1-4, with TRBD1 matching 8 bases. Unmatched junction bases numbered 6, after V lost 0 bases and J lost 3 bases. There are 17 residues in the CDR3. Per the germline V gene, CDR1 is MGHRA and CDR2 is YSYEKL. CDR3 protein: CASSQDQRDRSNEKLFF. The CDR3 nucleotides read TGCGCCAGCAGCCAAGATCAACGGGACAGGTCTAATGAAAAACTGTTTTTT.

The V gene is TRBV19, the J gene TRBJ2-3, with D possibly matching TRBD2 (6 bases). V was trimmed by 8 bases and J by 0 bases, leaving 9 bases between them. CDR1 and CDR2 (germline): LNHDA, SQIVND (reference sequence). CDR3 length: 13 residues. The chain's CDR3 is CASRGYSTDTQYF. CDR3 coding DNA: TGTGCCAGTCGGGGGTATAGCACAGATACGCAGTATTTT.

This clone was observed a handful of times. The chain's CDR3 is CASSFMAVSTDTQYF. CDR3 coding DNA: TGTGCCAGCAGCTTTATGGCAGTTAGCACAGATACGCAGTATTTT. The V call is TRBV7-6, the J call TRBJ2-3; no definite D call. The CDR3 is 15 residues long. Trimming took off 3 bases at V and 0 bases at J, with 10 bases between the two ends. Germline V gene lookup returns CDR1 SGHVS and CDR2 FNYEAQ.

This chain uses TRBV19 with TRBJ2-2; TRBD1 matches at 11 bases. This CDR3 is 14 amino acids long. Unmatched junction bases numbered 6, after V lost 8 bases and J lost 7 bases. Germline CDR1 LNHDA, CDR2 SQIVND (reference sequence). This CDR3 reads CASSGTGGFGELFF. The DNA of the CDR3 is TGTGCCAGTTCCGGGACAGGGGGTTTCGGGGAGCTGTTTTTT.

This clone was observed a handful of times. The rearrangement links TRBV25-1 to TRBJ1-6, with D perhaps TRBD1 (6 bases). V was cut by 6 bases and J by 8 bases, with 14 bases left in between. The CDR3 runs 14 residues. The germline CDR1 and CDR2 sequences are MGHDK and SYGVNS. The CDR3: CASRAGGAYSPLHF. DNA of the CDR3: TGTGCCAGCAGGGCCGGGGGGGCTTATTCACCCCTCCACTTT.

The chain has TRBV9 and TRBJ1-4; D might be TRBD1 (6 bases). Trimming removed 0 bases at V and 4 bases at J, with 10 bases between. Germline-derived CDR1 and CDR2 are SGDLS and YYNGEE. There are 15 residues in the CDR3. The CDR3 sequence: CASSVDGTSNEKLFF. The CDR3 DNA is TGTGCCAGCAGCGTAGACGGGACAAGTAATGAAAAACTGTTTTTT.

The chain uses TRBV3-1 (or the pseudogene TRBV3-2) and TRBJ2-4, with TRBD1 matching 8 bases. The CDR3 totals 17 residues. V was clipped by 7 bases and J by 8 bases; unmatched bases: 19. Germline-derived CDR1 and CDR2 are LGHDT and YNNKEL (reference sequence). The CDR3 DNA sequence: TGTGCCAGCAAACCGACCAGGGGGCCGCCGGTATTTGACATTCAGTACTTC. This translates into CASKPTRGPPVFDIQYF.

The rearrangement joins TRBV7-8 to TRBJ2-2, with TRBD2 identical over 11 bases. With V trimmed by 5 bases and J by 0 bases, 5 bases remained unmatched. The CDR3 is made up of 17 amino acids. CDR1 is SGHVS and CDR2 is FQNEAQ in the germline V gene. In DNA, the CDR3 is TGTGCCAGCAGCGAACTAGCGGGAGTGGCGAACACCGGGGAGCTGTTTTTT. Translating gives CASSELAGVANTGELFF.

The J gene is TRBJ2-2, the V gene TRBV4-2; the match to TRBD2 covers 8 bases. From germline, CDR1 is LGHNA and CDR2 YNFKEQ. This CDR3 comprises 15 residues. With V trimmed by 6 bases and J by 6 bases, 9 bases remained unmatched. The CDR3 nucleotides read TGTGCCAGCAGTAGCGAGGGACTAGTGGCCGGGGAGCTGTTTTTT. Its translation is CASSSEGLVAGELFF.

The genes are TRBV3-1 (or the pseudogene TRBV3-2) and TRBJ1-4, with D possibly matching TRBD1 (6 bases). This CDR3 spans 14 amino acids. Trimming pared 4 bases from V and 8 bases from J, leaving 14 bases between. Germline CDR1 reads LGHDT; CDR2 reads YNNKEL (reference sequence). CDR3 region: CASSLRGGFEKLFF. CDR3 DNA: TGTGCCAGCAGCCTTAGGGGGGGTTTCGAAAAACTGTTTTTT.

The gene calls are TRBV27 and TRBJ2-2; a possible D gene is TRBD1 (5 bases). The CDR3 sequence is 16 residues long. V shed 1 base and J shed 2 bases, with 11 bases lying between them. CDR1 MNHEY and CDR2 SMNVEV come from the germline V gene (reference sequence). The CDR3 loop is CASSLFGRVNTGELFF. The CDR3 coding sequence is TGTGCCAGCAGTTTATTCGGCAGGGTCAACACCGGGGAGCTGTTTTTT.

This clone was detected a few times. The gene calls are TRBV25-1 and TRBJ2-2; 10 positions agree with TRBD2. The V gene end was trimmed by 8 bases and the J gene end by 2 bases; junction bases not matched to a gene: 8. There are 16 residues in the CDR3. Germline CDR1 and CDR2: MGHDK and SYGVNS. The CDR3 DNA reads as TGTGCCAGCGCCCGACCTAGCGGGGGAAACACCGGGGAGCTGTTTTTT. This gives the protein CASARPSGGNTGELFF.

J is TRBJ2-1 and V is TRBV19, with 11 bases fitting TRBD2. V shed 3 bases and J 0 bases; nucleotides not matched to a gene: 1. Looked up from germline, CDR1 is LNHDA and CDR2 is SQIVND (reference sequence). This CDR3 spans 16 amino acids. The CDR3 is CASSMGLADSYNEQFF. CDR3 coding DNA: TGTGCCAGTAGTATGGGACTAGCGGACTCCTACAATGAGCAGTTCTTC.

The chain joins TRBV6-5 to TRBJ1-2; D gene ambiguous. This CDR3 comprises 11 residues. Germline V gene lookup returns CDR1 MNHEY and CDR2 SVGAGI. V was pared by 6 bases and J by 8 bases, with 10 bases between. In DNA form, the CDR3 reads TGTGCCAGCAGGGAGGGTGGCGGCTACACCTTC. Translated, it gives CASREGGGYTF.

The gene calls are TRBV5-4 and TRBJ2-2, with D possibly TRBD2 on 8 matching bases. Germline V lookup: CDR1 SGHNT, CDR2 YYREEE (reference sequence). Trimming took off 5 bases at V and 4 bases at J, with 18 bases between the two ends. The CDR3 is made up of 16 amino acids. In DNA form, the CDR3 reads TGTGCCAGCAGTCCGGGGGGGACAGATATCACCGGGGAGCTGTTTTTT. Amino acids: CASSPGGTDITGELFF.